A selection of T cell receptor beta chains follows, all from one sample in a study of molecular identifiers for immune sequencing clone quantification. Using its own MiXCR run on the PCR reads, TCRdb lists one record per CDR3 protein. The sample includes about 630,000 distinct CDR3 sequences, about 25% of them seen just once. Sequencing was carried out using naive CD8+ T cells from blood, with Jurkat cell RNA spiked in. The source is a human donor in good health. Some libraries in this study had Jurkat cell RNA spiked in. CDR3s include the opening cysteine and the closing phenylalanine or tryptophan. The D gene is left open where the match is weak. Clone size appears in some rows only: once, few, many, or a class for an expanded clone.

d_gene | j_gene | v_gene | abundance | CDR3nt | CDR3aa
TRBD1 | TRBJ2-7 | TRBV2 | - | TGTGCCAGCAGTGTCCGACAGGGTAGGAGCTCCTACGAGCAGTACTTC | CASSVRQGRSSYEQYF
TRBD1 | TRBJ1-2 | TRBV29-1 | few | TGCAGCGCCGACAGGGGATCCTATGGCTACACCTTC | CSADRGSYGYTF
TRBD2 | TRBJ2-3 | TRBV6-5 | many | TGTGCCAGCAGTTACGTGGGACTAGCGGGAGAAGATACGCAGTATTTT | CASSYVGLAGEDTQYF
- | TRBJ2-7 | TRBV5-5 | - | TGTGCCAGCAGCGTGACAGGCGGAGTCTACGAGCAGTACTTC | CASSVTGGVYEQYF
- | TRBJ2-3 | TRBV20-1 | many | TGCAGTGCTCCCCTTAGGCCCCCCGGGCTTAGGAGCACAGATACGCAGTATTTT | CSAPLRPPGLRSTDTQYF
TRBD1 | TRBJ2-7 | TRBV20-1 | many | TGCAGTGCTAGAAGACAGGACAGGGGCACCTACGAGCAGTACTTC | CSARRQDRGTYEQYF
TRBD2 | TRBJ2-2 | TRBV28 | - | TGTGCCAGCAGTTTGGGGGGGGTTTTCGCGAACACCGGGGAGCTGTTTTTT | CASSLGGVFANTGELFF
- | TRBJ2-3 | TRBV30 | few | TGTGCCTGGAGTGAACAGGGAGAAGATACGCAGTATTTT | CAWSEQGEDTQYF
- | TRBJ2-7 | TRBV20-1 | many | TGCAGTGCCCGAGACGCCGAGCAGTACTTC | CSARDAEQYF
- | TRBJ2-1 | TRBV7-9 | few | TGTGCCAGCAGCTTAGCGGGAGTAGCAACCGAGCAGTTCTTC | CASSLAGVATEQFF
- | TRBJ1-1 | TRBV5-6 | many | TGTGCCAGCAGGGGGGGGCCTGAAGCTTTCTTT | CASRGGPEAFF
- | TRBJ1-5 | TRBV7-9 | many | TGTGCCAGCAGCGTCATCAATCAGCCCCAGCATTTT | CASSVINQPQHF
- | TRBJ1-1 | TRBV4-3 | - | TGCGCCAGCAGCCAAGATTGGCCCACCAACACTGAAGCTTTCTTT | CASSQDWPTNTEAFF
- | TRBJ1-6 | TRBV6-5 | few | TGTGCCAGCAGTCTCAATGCACTGGGTTCACCCCTCCACTTT | CASSLNALGSPLHF
- | TRBJ2-5 | TRBV7-9 | - | TGTGCCTGCAGCTCCGATGTAGTGACCCAGTACTTC | CACSSDVVTQYF
- | TRBJ2-7 | TRBV20-1 | - | TGCAGTCTTCACGCACTAGCCACCTCCTACGAGCAGTACTTC | CSLHALATSYEQYF
TRBD1 | TRBJ1-1 | TRBV5-7 | many | TGTGCCAGCAGCTGCCGGGACAGGAACACTGAAGCTTTCTTT | CASSCRDRNTEAFF
- | TRBJ2-1 | TRBV30 | few | TGTGCCTGGAGTGGGGGGGATGGCGGAACCTACAATGAGCAGTTCTTC | CAWSGGDGGTYNEQFF
- | TRBJ1-1 | TRBV4-3 | many | TGCGCCAGCAGCCAAACGGGCCATCCGAACACTGAAGCTTTCTTT | CASSQTGHPNTEAFF
- | TRBJ2-3 | TRBV7-6 | few | TGTGCCAGCAGCTTTACCCCAGAGAGCACAGATACGCAGTATTTT | CASSFTPESTDTQYF
TRBD1 | TRBJ2-3 | TRBV27 | many | TGTGCCAGCAGTTTTAGACAGGGGGCAGATACGCAGTATTTT | CASSFRQGADTQYF
- | TRBJ2-3 | TRBV7-9 | many | TGTGCCAGCAGCTCCAGGACAGTCACAGATACGCAGTATTTT | CASSSRTVTDTQYF
- | TRBJ2-5 | TRBV7-9 | few | TGTGCCAGCAGCCGGGTCAAGGGGGGCCCCCAAGAGACCCAGTACTTC | CASSRVKGGPQETQYF
- | TRBJ2-3 | TRBV28 | - | TGTGCCAGCAGTTCAAGACTCAACACAGATACGCAGTATTTT | CASSSRLNTDTQYF
- | TRBJ2-3 | TRBV7-2 | few | TGTGCCAGCAGCTTATCGGGGGACAGCACAGATACGCAGTATTTT | CASSLSGDSTDTQYF
TRBD1 | TRBJ2-7 | TRBV30 | few | TGTGCCTGGAGCCCCAGGGACAGGGGATCGTGGGAGCAGTACTTC | CAWSPRDRGSWEQYF
- | TRBJ2-1 | TRBV20-1 | - | TGCAGTGCTAGAGAGGCGGGGGCGTACGTCAATGAGCAGTTCTTC | CSAREAGAYVNEQFF
TRBD1 | TRBJ2-7 | TRBV20-1 | many | TGCAGTGCTAGAGATGGGGACAGGGTCTACGAGCAGTACTTC | CSARDGDRVYEQYF
- | TRBJ1-2 | TRBV13 | few | TGTGCCAGCAGCTTAGTTGGGGGGCACTATGGCTACACCTTC | CASSLVGGHYGYTF
- | TRBJ2-7 | TRBV29-1 | many | TGCAGCGTGAGCCGGGACAACCAATACTACGAGCAGTACTTC | CSVSRDNQYYEQYF
TRBD2 | TRBJ2-7 | TRBV11-3 | - | TGTGCCAGCAGCCCTGGGGGGGAAGCCTACGAGCAGTACTTC | CASSPGGEAYEQYF
- | TRBJ2-2 | TRBV6-5 | few | TGTGCCAGCAGTGGACACCGAGCGAACACCGGGGAGCTGTTTTTT | CASSGHRANTGELFF
TRBD2 | TRBJ2-7 | TRBV13 | many | TGTGCCAGCAGCTTAGGGACTAGCGGGGGGATCGAGCAGTACTTC | CASSLGTSGGIEQYF
- | TRBJ2-3 | TRBV27 | few | TGTGCCAGCAGGGGCAGCGGATGGAGCACAGATACGCAGTATTTT | CASRGSGWSTDTQYF
TRBD2 | TRBJ2-3 | TRBV4-1 | many | TGCGCCAGCAGCCAAGACTTCAGCGGGGGTTCAGATACGCAGTATTTT | CASSQDFSGGSDTQYF
- | TRBJ2-3 | TRBV9 | many | TGTGCCAGCAGCGTAGAGGCCACTACGGATAGCACAGATACGCAGTATTTT | CASSVEATTDSTDTQYF
- | TRBJ1-1 | TRBV5-1 | - | TGCACCAACAGCAGGAGAGGAGCGACGAACACTGAAGCTTTCTTT | CTNSRRGATNTEAFF
- | TRBJ1-6 | TRBV19 | - | TGTGCCAGTAGTATAGAGGTGGTTTCACCCCTCCACTTT | CASSIEVVSPLHF
- | TRBJ2-7 | TRBV9 | - | TGTGCCAGCAGCGTAGAATTTAACTCCTACGAGCAGTACTTC | CASSVEFNSYEQYF
TRBD1 | TRBJ1-1 | TRBV6-5 | - | TGTGCCAGCAGAATCCAGACAGGGGTGAACACTGAAGCTTTCTTT | CASRIQTGVNTEAFF